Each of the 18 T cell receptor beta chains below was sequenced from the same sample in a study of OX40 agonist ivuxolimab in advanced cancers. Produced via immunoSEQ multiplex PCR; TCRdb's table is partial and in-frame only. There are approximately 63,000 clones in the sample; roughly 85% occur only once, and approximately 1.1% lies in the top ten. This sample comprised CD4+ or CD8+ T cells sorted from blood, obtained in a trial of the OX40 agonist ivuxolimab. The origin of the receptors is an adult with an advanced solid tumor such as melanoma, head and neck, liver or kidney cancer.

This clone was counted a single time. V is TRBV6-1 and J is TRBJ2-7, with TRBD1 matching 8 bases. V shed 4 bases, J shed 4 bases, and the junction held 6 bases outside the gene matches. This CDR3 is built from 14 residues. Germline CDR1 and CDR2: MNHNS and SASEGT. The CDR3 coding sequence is TGTGCCAGCAGTGGGCGACAGGGGATTTACGAGCAGTACTTC. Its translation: CASSGRQGIYEQYF.

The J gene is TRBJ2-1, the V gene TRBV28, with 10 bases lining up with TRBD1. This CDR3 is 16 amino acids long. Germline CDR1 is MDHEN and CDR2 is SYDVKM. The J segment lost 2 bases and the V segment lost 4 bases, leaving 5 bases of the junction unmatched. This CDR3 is CASSSPGQGTYNEQFF. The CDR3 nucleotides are TGTGCCAGCAGTTCACCGGGACAGGGGACCTACAATGAGCAGTTCTTC.

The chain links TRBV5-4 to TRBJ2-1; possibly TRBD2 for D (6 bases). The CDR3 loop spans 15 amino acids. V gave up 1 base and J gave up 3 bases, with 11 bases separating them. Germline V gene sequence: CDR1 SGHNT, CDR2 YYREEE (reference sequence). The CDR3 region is CASSLSSDNYNEQFF. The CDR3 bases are TGTGCCAGCAGCTTGTCTAGCGACAACTACAATGAGCAGTTCTTC.

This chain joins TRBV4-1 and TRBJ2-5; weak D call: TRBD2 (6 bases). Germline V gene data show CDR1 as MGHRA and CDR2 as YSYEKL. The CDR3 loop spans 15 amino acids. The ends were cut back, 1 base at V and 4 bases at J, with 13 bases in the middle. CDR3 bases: TGCGCCAGCAGCCAAGGGTCCTCTAGCGCAGAGACCCAGTACTTC. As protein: CASSQGSSSAETQYF.

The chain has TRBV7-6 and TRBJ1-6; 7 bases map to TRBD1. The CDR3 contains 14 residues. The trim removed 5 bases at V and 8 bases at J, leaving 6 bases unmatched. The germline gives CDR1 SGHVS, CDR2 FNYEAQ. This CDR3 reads CASSKQGYDSPLHF. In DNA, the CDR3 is TGTGCCAGCAGCAAACAGGGGTATGATTCACCCCTCCACTTT.

The CDR3: CASSQVSGQNNQPQHF. CDR3 DNA sequence: TGTGCCAGCAGCCAAGTTTCGGGACAGAACAATCAGCCCCAGCATTTT. The chain joins TRBV4-2 to TRBJ1-5; 7 nucleotides line up with TRBD1. Germline values: CDR1 LGHNA, CDR2 YNFKEQ. There are 16 residues in the CDR3. J gave up 3 bases and V 1 base, and 6 bases lay outside the gene matches.

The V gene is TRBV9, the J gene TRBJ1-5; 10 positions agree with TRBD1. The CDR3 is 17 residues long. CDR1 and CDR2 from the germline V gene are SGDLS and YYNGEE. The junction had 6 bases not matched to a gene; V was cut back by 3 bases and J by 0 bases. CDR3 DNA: TGTGCCAGCAGCGCTGGGACAGGGGACCGTAGCAATCAGCCCCAGCATTTT. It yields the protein CASSAGTGDRSNQPQHF.

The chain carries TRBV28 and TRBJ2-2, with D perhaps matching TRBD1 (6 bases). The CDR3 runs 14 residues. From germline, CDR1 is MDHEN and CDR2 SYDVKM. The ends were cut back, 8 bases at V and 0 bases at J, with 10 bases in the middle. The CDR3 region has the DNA TGTGCCAGCTGGGACACCGCGAACACCGGGGAGCTGTTTTTT. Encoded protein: CASWDTANTGELFF. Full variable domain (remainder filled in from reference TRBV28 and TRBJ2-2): DVKVTQSSRYLVKRTGEKVFLECVQDMDHENMFWYRQDPGLGLRLIYFSYDVKMKEKGDIPEGYSVSREKKERFSLILESASTNQTSMYLCASWDTANTGELFFGEGSRLTVL.

CDR3 residues: CATGSGGPREQYF. The CDR3 nucleotides are TGTGCCACCGGGTCAGGGGGGCCTCGGGAGCAGTACTTC. The chain employs TRBV6-1 and TRBJ2-7; possible D gene TRBD1, 7 bases. Germline loops: CDR1 MNHNS, CDR2 SASEGT. The V gene lost 10 bases and the J gene lost 7 bases, with 20 bases spanning the gap. The CDR3 totals 13 residues.

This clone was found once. The CDR3 DNA reads TGTGCCAGCAGTTACCTTAGTACACGGGGCTACACCTTC. This translates into CASSYLSTRGYTF. The chain joins TRBV6-7 to TRBJ1-2; D unclear. TRBV6-7 is sorted into the ORF group, with uncertain function. The CDR3 loop spans 13 amino acids. Trimming stripped 2 bases from V and 8 bases from J, with 12 bases between.

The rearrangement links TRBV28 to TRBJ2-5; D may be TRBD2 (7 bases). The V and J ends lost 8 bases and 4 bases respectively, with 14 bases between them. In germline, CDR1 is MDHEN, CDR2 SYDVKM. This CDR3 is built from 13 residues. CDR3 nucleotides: TGTGCCAGCCAACGGGGGGCACTAGAGACCCAGTACTTC. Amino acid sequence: CASQRGALETQYF.

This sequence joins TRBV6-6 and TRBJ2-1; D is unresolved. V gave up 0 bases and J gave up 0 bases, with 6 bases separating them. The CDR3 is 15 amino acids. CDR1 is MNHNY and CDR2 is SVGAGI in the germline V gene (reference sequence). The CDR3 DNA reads TGTGCCAGCAGTTACTCCGCGGACTCCTACAATGAGCAGTTCTTC. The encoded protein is CASSYSADSYNEQFF.

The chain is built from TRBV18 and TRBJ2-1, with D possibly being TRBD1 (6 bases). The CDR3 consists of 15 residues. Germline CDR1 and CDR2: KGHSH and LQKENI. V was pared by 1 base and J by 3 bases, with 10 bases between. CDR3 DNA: TGTGCCAGCTCACCACGGACAGCTGGCTACAATGAGCAGTTCTTC. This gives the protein CASSPRTAGYNEQFF. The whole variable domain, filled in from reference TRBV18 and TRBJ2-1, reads NAGVMQNPRHLVRRRGQEARLRCSPMKGHSHVYWYRQLPEEGLKFMVYLQKENIIDESGMPKERFSAEFPKEGPSILRIQQVVRGDSAAYFCASSPRTAGYNEQFFGPGTRLTVL.

CDR3 sequence (DNA): TGTGCCAGTACCTCTCCAGGGGTGGGGACTGAAGCTTTCTTT. Residues: CASTSPGVGTEAFF. The gene calls are TRBV19 and TRBJ1-1; perhaps TRBD1 as D (6 bases). The CDR3 is 14 amino acids. Trimming shortened V by 7 bases and J by 5 bases, and 17 bases separated the two germline ends. The V gene's germline CDR1 is LNHDA and CDR2 SQIVND (reference sequence).

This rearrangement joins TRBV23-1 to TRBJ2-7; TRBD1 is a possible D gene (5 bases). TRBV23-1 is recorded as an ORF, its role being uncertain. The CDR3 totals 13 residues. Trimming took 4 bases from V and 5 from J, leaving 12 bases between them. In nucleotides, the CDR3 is TGCGCCAGCAGTCGGCAGGGTGGGGACGAGCAGTACTTC. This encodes CASSRQGGDEQYF.

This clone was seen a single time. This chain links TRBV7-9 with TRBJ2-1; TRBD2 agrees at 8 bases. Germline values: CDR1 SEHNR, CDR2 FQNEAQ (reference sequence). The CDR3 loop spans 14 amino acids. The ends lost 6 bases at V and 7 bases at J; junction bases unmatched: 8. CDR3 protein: CASSLSGSVNEQFF. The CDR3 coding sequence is TGTGCCAGCAGTTTGAGCGGGAGTGTGAATGAGCAGTTCTTC.

The DNA for the CDR3 is TGTGCCAGCTCACCAATTGATAACACGAACACCGGGGAGCTGTTTTTT. Its protein is CASSPIDNTNTGELFF. This sequence joins TRBV18 and TRBJ2-2; D is uncertain. The CDR3 is made up of 16 amino acids. CDR1 and CDR2 from the germline V gene are KGHSH and LQKENI. V lost 2 bases to trimming and J lost 0 bases, with 10 bases between them.

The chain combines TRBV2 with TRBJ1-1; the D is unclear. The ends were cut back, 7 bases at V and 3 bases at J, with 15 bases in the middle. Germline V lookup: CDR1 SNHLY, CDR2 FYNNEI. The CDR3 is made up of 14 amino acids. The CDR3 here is CASKGGAKDTEAFF. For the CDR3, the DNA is TGTGCCAGCAAGGGCGGAGCGAAGGACACTGAAGCTTTCTTT.